These 8 T cell receptor beta chains share one sample of origin, sequenced in a study of cytomegalovirus exposure and HLA in healthy donors. The study ran its PCR with 60 Vbeta and 13 Jbeta primers. Here immunoSEQ multiplex PCR was the method, and the copy in TCRdb shows in-frame clones only, minus some. The sample includes around 150,000 clones, over 60% seen only once; the top ten take about 0.66%. The sequencing input was PBMCs. The receptors come from a male donor in good health and CMV-seronegative.

V usage is TRBV19 and J usage is TRBJ1-1, with 12 bases that match TRBD1. The CDR3 consists of 15 residues. J was trimmed by 3 bases and V by 6 bases; bases with no gene match: 5. CDR1 and CDR2 from the germline V gene are LNHDA and SQIVND (reference sequence). CDR3 sequence: CASRGQGAGDTEAFF. The CDR3 DNA follows: TGTGCCAGTAGGGGACAGGGGGCTGGGGACACTGAAGCTTTCTTT. Full variable domain (remainder filled in from reference TRBV19 and TRBJ1-1): DGGITQSPKYLFRKEGQNVTLSCEQNLNHDAMYWYRQDPGQGLRLIYYSQIVNDFQKGDIAEGYSVSREKKESFPLTVTSAQKNPTAFYLCASRGQGAGDTEAFFGQGTRLTVV.

This clone occurred once. One end of the junction varies from germline; a read error may be responsible. The same CDR3 is also encoded by other DNA sequences in this sample. The rearrangement joins TRBV19 to TRBJ1-5; the match to TRBD1 covers 7 bases. Germline V gene data show CDR1 as LNHDA and CDR2 as SQIVND (reference sequence). This CDR3 has 14 residues. The CDR3 sequence is CASRGGQPHQPQHF. CDR3 nucleotide sequence: TGTGCCAGTAGGGGGGGACAGCCTCATCAGCCCCAGCACTTT.

The chain carries TRBV29-1 and TRBJ1-2; D unresolved. Germline loops: CDR1 SQVTM, CDR2 ANQGSEA. V was shortened by 2 bases and J by 2 bases, with 9 bases between the two germline ends. This CDR3 region has 13 residues. CDR3 nucleotides: TGCAGCGTTGAAAGTCGGTGGAACTATGGCTACACCTTC. Amino acid sequence: CSVESRWNYGYTF. Filled out from reference TRBV29-1 and TRBJ1-2, the complete variable domain reads SAVISQKPSRDICQRGTSLTIQCQVDSQVTMMFWYRQQPGQSLTLIATANQGSEATYESGFVIDKFPISRPNLTFSTLTVSNMSPEDSSIYLCSVESRWNYGYTFGSGTRLTVV.

The chain has TRBV29-1 and TRBJ2-5, with TRBD2 matching 8 bases. Losses at the gene ends were 5 bases for V and 3 bases for J; bases not matched to a gene: 2. This CDR3 has 12 amino acids. CDR1 and CDR2 (germline): SQVTM, ANQGSEA. CDR3 sequence: CSVHGGEETQYF. CDR3 DNA sequence: TGCAGCGTTCACGGGGGGGAAGAGACCCAGTACTTC.

This rearrangement joins TRBV30 to TRBJ2-3, with TRBD2 identical over 9 bases. Germline lookup yields CDR1 GTSNPN and CDR2 SVGIG (reference sequence). Trimming at V came to 2 bases and at J to 4 bases, leaving 7 bases not matched to a gene. This CDR3 has 15 amino acids. The CDR3 sequence is CAWSPEAGGPDTQYF. The CDR3 region has the DNA TGTGCCTGGAGTCCTGAGGCGGGGGGGCCAGATACGCAGTATTTT.

The chain combines TRBV5-4 with TRBJ2-5; D may be TRBD1 (5 bases). Germline loops: CDR1 SGHNT, CDR2 YYREEE (reference sequence). The CDR3 is 12 amino acids. V dropped 4 bases and J dropped 4 bases, with 8 bases sitting between them. Here the CDR3 DNA reads TGTGCCAGCAGCCGGCAGGGAGAGACCCAGTACTTC. It yields the protein CASSRQGETQYF.

The CDR3: CASSYRGLAGDREQYF. Written as DNA, the CDR3 is TGTGCCAGCAGTTACCGGGGACTAGCGGGAGATCGCGAGCAGTACTTC. The rearrangement links TRBV6-5 to TRBJ2-7, with 14 nucleotides matching TRBD2. The CDR3 length is 16 residues. The germline CDR1 and CDR2 sequences are MNHEY and SVGAGI. The junction had 6 bases not matched to a gene; V was cut back by 2 bases and J by 6 bases.

This clone has more than one count but fewer than ten. The chain is built from TRBV5-1 and TRBJ1-1; D remains ambiguous. Germline V gene lookup returns CDR1 SGHRS and CDR2 YFSETQ. The CDR3 length is 19 residues. The germline V and J ends were trimmed by 1 base and 5 bases, with 27 bases remaining between them. CDR3 DNA: TGCGCCAGCAGCTTGAAACGGGGATTCCTTTGGGAGGGAGGTACTGAAGCTTTCTTT. It yields the protein CASSLKRGFLWEGGTEAFF.